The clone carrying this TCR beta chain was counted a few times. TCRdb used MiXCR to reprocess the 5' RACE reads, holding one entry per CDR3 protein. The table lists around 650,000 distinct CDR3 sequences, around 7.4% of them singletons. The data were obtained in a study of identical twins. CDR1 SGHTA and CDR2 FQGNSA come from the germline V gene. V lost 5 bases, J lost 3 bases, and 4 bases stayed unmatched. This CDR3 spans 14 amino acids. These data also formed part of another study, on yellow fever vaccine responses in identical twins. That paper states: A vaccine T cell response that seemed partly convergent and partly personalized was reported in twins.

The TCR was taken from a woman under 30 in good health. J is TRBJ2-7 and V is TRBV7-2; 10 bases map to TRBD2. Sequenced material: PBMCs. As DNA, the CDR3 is TGTGCCAGCAGCCCTCAGCGGGGGGGCTACGAGCAGTACTTC. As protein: CASSPQRGGYEQYF.